This T cell receptor beta chain was sequenced in a study of T cell changes during pregnancy in multiple sclerosis. Clones were read by immunoSEQ multiplex PCR, and TCRdb kept only the in-frame ones, dropping some. The data contain more than 35,000 clones, 75% to 95% of them singletons. Looked up from germline, CDR1 is SGHTA and CDR2 is FQGNSA. Germline trimming cut 0 bases from V and 4 bases from J; bases unmatched to any gene: 11. The CDR3 loop spans 17 amino acids. The chain employs TRBV7-2 and TRBJ1-1, with TRBD1 identical over 7 bases. The clonotype was recovered from a female donor with multiple sclerosis, enrolled in a pregnancy study. Sequenced here: CD8+ T cells from peripheral blood mononuclear cells, sampled after pregnancy. CDR3 sequence: CASSLAGIQGVSTEAFF. The CDR3 DNA is TGTGCCAGCAGCTTAGCGGGTATCCAGGGGGTGAGCACTGAAGCTTTCTTT. Full variable domain (remainder filled in from reference TRBV7-2 and TRBJ1-1): GAGVSQSPSNKVTEKGKDVELRCDPISGHTALYWYRQSLGQGLEFLIYFQGNSAPDKSGLPSDRFSAERTGGSVSTLTIQRTQQEDSAVYLCASSLAGIQGVSTEAFFGQGTRLTVV.